This T cell receptor beta chain originates from a study of blood T cell repertoires in COVID-19. There are 15 residues in the CDR3. Germline values: CDR1 SEHNR, CDR2 FQNEAQ (reference sequence). J was trimmed by 10 bases and V by 4 bases; bases with no gene match: 10. TCRdb's table, derived via immunoSEQ multiplex PCR, lists solely in-frame clones and lacks some. The sample has approximately 300,000 clones; about nine tenths are singletons. The TCR sequence derives from a man aged 25-45 years who had recovered from COVID-19. This chain links TRBV7-9 with TRBJ1-6; 7 bases agree with TRBD1. The sequenced material came from PBMCs or T cells enriched from blood (not recorded which). CDR3 protein: CASSSADRLGSPLHF. The CDR3 nucleotides read TGTGCCAGCAGCTCCGCGGACAGGCTGGGCTCACCCCTCCACTTT. Based on the CDR3 plus reference TRBV7-9 and TRBJ1-6, the full variable domain is DTGVSQNPRHKITKRGQNVTFRCDPISEHNRLYWYRQTLGQGPEFLTYFQNEAQLEKSRLLSDRFSAERPKGSFSTLEIQRTEQGDSAMYLCASSSADRLGSPLHFGNGTRLTVT.